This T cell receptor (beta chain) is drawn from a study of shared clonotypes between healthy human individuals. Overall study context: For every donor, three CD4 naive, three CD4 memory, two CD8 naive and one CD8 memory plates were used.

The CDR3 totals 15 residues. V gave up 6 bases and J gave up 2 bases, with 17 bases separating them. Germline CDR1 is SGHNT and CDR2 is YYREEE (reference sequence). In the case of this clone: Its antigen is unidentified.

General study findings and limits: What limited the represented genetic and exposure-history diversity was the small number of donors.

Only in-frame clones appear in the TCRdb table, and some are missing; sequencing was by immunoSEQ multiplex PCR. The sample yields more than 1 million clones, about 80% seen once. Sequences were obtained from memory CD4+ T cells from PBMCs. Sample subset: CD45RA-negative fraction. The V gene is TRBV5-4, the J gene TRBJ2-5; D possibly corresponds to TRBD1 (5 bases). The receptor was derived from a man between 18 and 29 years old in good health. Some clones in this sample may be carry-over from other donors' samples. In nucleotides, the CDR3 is TGTGCCAGCACCCAAGGAGTGACAGTTCAAGAGACCCAGTACTTC. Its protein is CASTQGVTVQETQYF.